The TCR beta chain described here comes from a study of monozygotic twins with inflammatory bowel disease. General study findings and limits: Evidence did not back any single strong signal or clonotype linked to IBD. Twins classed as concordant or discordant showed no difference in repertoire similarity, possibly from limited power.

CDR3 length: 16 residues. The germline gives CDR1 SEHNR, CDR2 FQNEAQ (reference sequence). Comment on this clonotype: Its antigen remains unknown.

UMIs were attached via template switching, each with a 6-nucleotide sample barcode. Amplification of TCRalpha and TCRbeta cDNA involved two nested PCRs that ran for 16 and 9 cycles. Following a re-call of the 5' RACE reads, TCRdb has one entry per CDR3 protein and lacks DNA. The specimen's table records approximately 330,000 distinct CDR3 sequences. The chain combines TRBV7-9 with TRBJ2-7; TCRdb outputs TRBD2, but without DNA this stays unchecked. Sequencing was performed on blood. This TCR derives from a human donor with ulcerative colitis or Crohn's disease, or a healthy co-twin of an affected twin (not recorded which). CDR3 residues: CASSRKLGIGGDEQYF.